The TCR beta chain described here comes from a study of blood T cell repertoires in COVID-19. Overall study context: The analysed material was cDNA or gDNA that came from T cells, B-cell-depleted T cells, or PBMCs.

V was clipped by 0 bases and J by 5 bases, with 7 bases between them. This CDR3 spans 13 amino acids. The germline V gene has CDR1 KGHSH and CDR2 LQKENI. Per the original data handling: From reference gene primer amplification, estimates of nucleated cell counts were derived. Produced via immunoSEQ multiplex PCR; TCRdb's table is partial and in-frame only. The V and J calls and clone size were taken over from that table, and D and trimming were inferred from the DNA. The table has roughly 95,000 clones, 80% to 85% seen once. The TCR was taken from a man in his fifties or sixties with acute or convalescent COVID-19. The rearrangement uses TRBV18 and TRBJ1-1, with D maybe TRBD1 (5 bases). The specimen was peripheral blood. CDR3 region: CASSPPGGTEAFF. In DNA form, the CDR3 reads TGTGCCAGCTCACCACCGGGGGGAACTGAAGCTTTCTTT. Variable domain in full (rest from reference TRBV18 and TRBJ1-1): NAGVMQNPRHLVRRRGQEARLRCSPMKGHSHVYWYRQLPEEGLKFMVYLQKENIIDESGMPKERFSAEFPKEGPSILRIQQVVRGDSAAYFCASSPPGGTEAFFGQGTRLTVV.